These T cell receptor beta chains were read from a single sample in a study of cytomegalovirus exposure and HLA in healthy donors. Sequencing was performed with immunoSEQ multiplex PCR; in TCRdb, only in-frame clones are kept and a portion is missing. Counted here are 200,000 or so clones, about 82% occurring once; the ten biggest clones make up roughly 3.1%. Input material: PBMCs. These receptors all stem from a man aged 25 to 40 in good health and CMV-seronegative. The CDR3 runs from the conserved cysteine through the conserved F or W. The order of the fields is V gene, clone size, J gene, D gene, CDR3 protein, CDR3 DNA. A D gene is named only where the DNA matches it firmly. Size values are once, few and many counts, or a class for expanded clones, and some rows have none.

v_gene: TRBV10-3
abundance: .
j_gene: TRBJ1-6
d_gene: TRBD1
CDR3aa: CAISGDRGSSYNSPLHF
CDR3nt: TGTGCCATCAGCGGGGACAGGGGATCATCCTATAATTCACCCCTCCACTTT

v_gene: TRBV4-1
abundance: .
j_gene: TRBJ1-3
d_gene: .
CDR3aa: CASSQDLPRDIRNTIYF
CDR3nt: TGCGCCAGCAGCCAAGATCTTCCGAGGGATATCAGAAACACCATATATTTT

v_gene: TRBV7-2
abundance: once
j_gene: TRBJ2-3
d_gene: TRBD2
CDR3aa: CASRETSGGFRTDTQYF
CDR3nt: TGTGCCAGCAGGGAAACTAGCGGGGGCTTTCGCACAGATACGCAGTATTTT

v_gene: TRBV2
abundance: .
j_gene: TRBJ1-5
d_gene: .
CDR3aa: CASSARGGGNQPQHF
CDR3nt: TGTGCCAGCAGTGCCCGGGGAGGGGGCAATCAGCCCCAGCATTTT

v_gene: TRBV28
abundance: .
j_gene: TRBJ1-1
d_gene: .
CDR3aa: CASRIHNMNTEAFF
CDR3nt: TGTGCCAGCAGGATCCACAATATGAACACTGAAGCTTTCTTT

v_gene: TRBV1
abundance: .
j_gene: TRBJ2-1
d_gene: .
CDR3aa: CTSSPDPKGTSGSSYNEQFF
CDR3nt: TGCACCAGCAGCCCGGACCCTAAAGGGACTAGCGGATCCTCCTACAATGAGCAGTTCTTC

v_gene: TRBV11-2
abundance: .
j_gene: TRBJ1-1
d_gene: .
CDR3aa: CATAKTTERNTEAFF
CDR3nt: TGTGCCACCGCAAAGACGACAGAAAGGAACACTGAAGCTTTCTTT

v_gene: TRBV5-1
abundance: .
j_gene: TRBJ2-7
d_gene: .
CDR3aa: CASSVQGGEYEQYF
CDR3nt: TGCGCCAGCAGCGTCCAAGGAGGGGAGTACGAGCAGTACTTC

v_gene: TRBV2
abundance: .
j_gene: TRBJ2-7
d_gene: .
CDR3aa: CASSLEQGSYEQYF
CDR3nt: TGTGCCAGCAGTTTAGAACAGGGCTCCTACGAGCAGTACTTC

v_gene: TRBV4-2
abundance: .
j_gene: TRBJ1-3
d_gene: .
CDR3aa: CASRNRVVGGSGNTIYF
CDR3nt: TGTGCCAGCAGAAACCGCGTGGTGGGGGGCTCTGGAAACACCATATATTTT